This T cell receptor beta chain was sequenced for a study of siplizumab effects on memory and regulatory T cells. TCRdb's table, derived via immunoSEQ multiplex PCR, lists solely in-frame clones and lacks some. The table lists roughly 26,000 clones, roughly 84% of them singletons. CDR1 MGHDK and CDR2 SYGVNS come from the germline V gene. Trimming pared 5 bases from V and 3 bases from J, leaving 5 bases between. This CDR3 contains 11 residues. V is TRBV25-1 and J is TRBJ2-7, with D hard to call. The sample taken for sequencing was memory CD4+ T cells sorted from blood. This clonotype was sampled from a human donor in good health. The CDR3 DNA sequence: TGTGCCAGCAGTAACAACTACGAGCAGTACTTC. It codes for CASSNNYEQYF.